This T cell receptor beta chain was sequenced for a study of regulatory T cells in long-lasting Graves disease. Findings and limits, study-wide: Comparison showed that persistent patients shared more public clonotypes (about 3,000) than new patients (966).

CDR1 MNHEY and CDR2 SVGEGT come from the germline V gene. Trimming took off 0 bases at V and 4 bases at J, with 11 bases between the two ends. This CDR3 comprises 15 residues. Described time point: newly diagnosed GD, antithyroid drugs for less than 3 months. Extracted PBMC RNA gave rise to the TCR library. This clonotype has just a few counts. Antigen: not known. Arm-PCR of CDR3 regions and iRepertoire HTBI primers were the basis on which TCR beta libraries were built. TCRdb ran MiXCR on the multiplex PCR reads and lists one entry per CDR3 protein. The repertoire holds about 430,000 distinct CDR3 sequences, with approximately 16% as singletons. This same sample was also part of a study on T cells in Graves' hyperthyroidism and ophthalmopathy. That source reports: The patients, who ranged from 18 to 65 in age, presented with newly diagnosed hyperthyroidism lasting under 2 months. In the first-round RT-PCR of the TCR CDR3, the HTBI primer set was used. The blood repertoire included most of the expanded thyroid clonotypes above 0.001.

The rearrangement links TRBV6-2 or TRBV6-3 to TRBJ2-3; possible D gene TRBD2, 6 bases. This TCR derives from a woman aged 40 to 50 with Graves disease. The sequencing used peripheral blood mononuclear cells (PBMCs), collected at new diagnosis, from a patient treated with antithyroid drugs. CDR3 in amino acids: CASSYSTWGADTQYF. CDR3 sequence (DNA): TGTGCCAGCAGTTACTCTACCTGGGGGGCAGATACGCAGTATTTT.